This is a list of T cell receptor beta chains from one sample in a study of blood T cell repertoires in COVID-19. The assay was immunoSEQ multiplex PCR, and TCRdb's table has in-frame clones only and misses some. The table lists 120,000 to 150,000 clones, over 65% of them singletons. The sequenced sample was peripheral blood. These receptor sequences come from a human donor in a cohort sampled during active COVID-19. Both conserved end residues are part of each CDR3. D genes are given only for firm matches. Clone size appears in some rows only: once, few, many, or a class for an expanded clone.

d_call j_call clone_size v_call cdr3_nt cdr3_aa
. TRBJ2-2 . TRBV5-1 TGCGCCAGCAGCTCGAGGAGCGGGCTGAACACCGGGGAGCTGTTTTTT CASSSRSGLNTGELFF
TRBD1 TRBJ1-1 few TRBV11-2 TGTGCCAGCAGGATGACAGGGGCTGGAGCTTTCTTT CASRMTGAGAFF
. TRBJ2-3 . TRBV6-5 TGTGCCAGCAACCCTGGCGGGGCAGATACGCAGTATTTT CASNPGGADTQYF
. TRBJ1-3 . TRBV7-9 TGTGCCAGCAGCTGGGGGCAGGGCTCTGGAAACACCATATATTTT CASSWGQGSGNTIYF
TRBD2 TRBJ2-3 once TRBV2 TGTGCCAGCAGTGAAGTACCGGGGGGGGTAGATACGCAGTATTTT CASSEVPGGVDTQYF
TRBD1 TRBJ1-3 . TRBV6-1 TGTGCCAGCAGTGAAAGGACAGGCTCTGGAAACACCATATATTTT CASSERTGSGNTIYF
TRBD1 TRBJ1-5 . TRBV28 TGTGCCAGCAGAACGGGACAGGGTGGTCAGCCCCAGCATTTT CASRTGQGGQPQHF
. TRBJ1-1 . TRBV5-1 TGCGCCAGCAGCTTGGATACGGCTGAAGCTTTCTTT CASSLDTAEAFF
. TRBJ2-5 once TRBV28 TGTGCCAGCAGTTTAGCCGAGGATAGAGGGGAGACCCAGTACTTC CASSLAEDRGETQYF
. TRBJ1-1 . TRBV15 TGTGCCACCAGCAGAGATCGACACCCGAACACTGAAGCTTTCTTT CATSRDRHPNTEAFF
TRBD1 TRBJ1-2 once TRBV2 TGTGCCAGCAGTGAAAAGAGGGGGCTTGGCTACACCTTC CASSEKRGLGYTF
TRBD2 TRBJ2-5 . TRBV5-8 TGTGCCAGCAGCTTGGTTTTGGCTAGCGGGAGAACCCAAGAGACCCAGTACTTC CASSLVLASGRTQETQYF
. TRBJ1-6 few TRBV5-4 TGTGCCAGCAGCTCGCAGACAGGTCGGGATAATTCACCCCTCCACTTT CASSSQTGRDNSPLHF
. TRBJ1-5 . TRBV12-3/TRBV12-4 TGTGCCAGCAGTTTCTCCAATCAGCCCCAGCATTTT CASSFSNQPQHF
TRBD1 TRBJ1-1 . TRBV6-5 TGTGCCAGCTACCGGGACAGGGGTTTCACTGAAGCTTTCTTT CASYRDRGFTEAFF
TRBD1 TRBJ2-2 few TRBV5-1 TGCGCCAGCAGCTTGGACAGGGGTACCGGGGAGCTGTTTTTT CASSLDRGTGELFF
. TRBJ2-1 . TRBV18 TGTGCCAGCTCACTCGGGCAGGGCCGAGACAATGAGCAGTTCTTC CASSLGQGRDNEQFF
TRBD1 TRBJ1-1 . TRBV27 TGTGCCAGCAGTCCAGGGGGAGAAATGGGCACTGAAGCTTTCTTT CASSPGGEMGTEAFF
. TRBJ2-7 . TRBV20-1 TGCAGTGCTAGTATGGCGCAGGGAAGGCCCTACGAGCAGTACTTC CSASMAQGRPYEQYF
TRBD1 TRBJ2-1 . TRBV5-1 TGCGCCAGCAGCGCACGTCCCGGGACAGGGGCGGACCCCTACAATGAGCAGTTCTTC CASSARPGTGADPYNEQFF
TRBD1 TRBJ1-4 few TRBV30 TGTGCCTTTACCGGGACAGTCAATGAAAAACTGTTTTTT CAFTGTVNEKLFF
. TRBJ1-5 . TRBV12-1 TGTGCCAGCAGCCCCCGCGTCCCTTATAGCAATCAGCCCCAGCATTTT CASSPRVPYSNQPQHF
. TRBJ1-4 . TRBV30 TGTGCCTGGAGTAAGGACAGCGTTAATGAAAAACTGTTTTTT CAWSKDSVNEKLFF
TRBD2 TRBJ2-2 . TRBV5-1 TGCGCCAGCAGCTTCTCTAGCGGGGGGGCCAACGGGGAGCTGTTTTTT CASSFSSGGANGELFF
. TRBJ2-7 . TRBV30 TGTGCCTGGAGTTTCGGGGGGCCCTGGGACGAGCAGTACTTC CAWSFGGPWDEQYF
. TRBJ2-3 . TRBV12-3/TRBV12-4 TGTGCCAGCGTCAGTGGGAGTTCGGATACGCAGTATTTT CASVSGSSDTQYF
. TRBJ1-1 . TRBV30 TGTGCCTGCTCGGGCGGGCGGGGCACTGAAGCTTTCTTT CACSGGRGTEAFF
. TRBJ1-6 . TRBV2 TGTGCCAGCAGTGGAGGATATAATTCACCCCTCCACTTT CASSGGYNSPLHF
TRBD1 TRBJ1-2 . TRBV5-6 TGTGCCAGCAGCTTGGGTTGGGCAGGGGGCATTGGCTACACCTTC CASSLGWAGGIGYTF
. TRBJ2-5 . TRBV10-3 TGTGCCATCAGTGAGTCAGGGACTCAGCAAGAGACCCAGTACTTC CAISESGTQQETQYF
. TRBJ2-2 . TRBV5-1 TGCGCCAGCAGATCGTCAACTAGCCTGAACACCGGGGAGCTGTTTTTT CASRSSTSLNTGELFF
. TRBJ1-5 . TRBV7-9 TGTGCCAGCAGACGAACGCCAGACCTGGGGGGGCCGACGGGGCCCCAGCATTTT CASRRTPDLGGPTGPQHF
TRBD2 TRBJ2-3 . TRBV27 TGTGCCAGCAGTTTATCAGCCCTAGCGGGGGGGCTAGATACGCAGTATTTT CASSLSALAGGLDTQYF
. TRBJ1-5 . TRBV12-3/TRBV12-4 TGTGCCAGCAGTTTACAGGAGGGGAAGCCCCAGCATTTT CASSLQEGKPQHF
TRBD2 TRBJ2-5 . TRBV24-1 TGTGCCACCAGCGCCGGGACTAGCGGGAGGGCCCGGGAGACCCAGTACTTC CATSAGTSGRARETQYF
TRBD2 TRBJ2-5 once TRBV5-5 TGTGCCAGCAGCTTGCGGGCGGGAGGAGGAGGGGAGACCCAGTACTTC CASSLRAGGGGETQYF
. TRBJ2-5 . TRBV27 TGTGCCAGCAGCCGACAGGTTCGTGAGACCCAGTACTTC CASSRQVRETQYF
. TRBJ1-2 . TRBV6-1 TGTGCCAGCAGTGAAGGACTGGCAGACTTTGGCGGCTACACCTTC CASSEGLADFGGYTF
TRBD1 TRBJ2-2 once TRBV6-5 TGTGCCAGCAGTTCGCGGACAGGGGCCCTCGGGGAGCTGTTTTTT CASSSRTGALGELFF
. TRBJ1-5 . TRBV19 TGTGCCAGTAGTATAGTCAGGGGCCCTCGGAGGAATCAGCCCCAGCATTTT CASSIVRGPRRNQPQHF
TRBD1 TRBJ1-1 once TRBV5-1 TGCGCCAGCAGGCCGCCGGGACAGATCGAAGCTTTCTTT CASRPPGQIEAFF
. TRBJ1-3 . TRBV30 TGTGCCTGGACTAGTGGAAACACCATATATTTT CAWTSGNTIYF
TRBD1 TRBJ2-7 . TRBV4-2 TGTGCCAGCAGCCAAGTTCCGGGACAGGGTATCTCCTACGAGCAGTACTTC CASSQVPGQGISYEQYF
TRBD2 TRBJ2-1 few TRBV9 TGTGCCAGCAGCGTAGTGGCGGGAGGGCATCCTGAGCAGTTCTTC CASSVVAGGHPEQFF
. TRBJ2-3 . TRBV11-2 TGTGCCAGCAGCCGGGTAAGCGGGCCTTCCACAGATACGCAGTATTTT CASSRVSGPSTDTQYF
. TRBJ2-2 . TRBV7-3 TGTGCCAGCAGCGCGACTAGAACGAACACCGGGGAGCTGTTTTTT CASSATRTNTGELFF
. TRBJ1-2 . TRBV10-3 TGTGCCAGCGTCGCAGGGGCGGCGGGTGGCTACACCTTC CASVAGAAGGYTF
TRBD2 TRBJ2-3 . TRBV7-2 TGTGCCAGCAGCTTGATGCAGAGTAGCGGGGGGGTCACAGATACGCAGTATTTT CASSLMQSSGGVTDTQYF
TRBD2 TRBJ2-3 . TRBV2 TGTGCCAGCAGTGAAGGACTAGCGGGAGTGGTAGATACGCAGTATTTT CASSEGLAGVVDTQYF
. TRBJ1-4 . TRBV10-3 TGTGCCATCAGTGAGTCTTGGGCAGATATGGATGAAAAACTGTTTTTT CAISESWADMDEKLFF